These T cell receptor beta chains were read from a single sample in a study of T cell responses to AZD1222 COVID-19 vaccine. Using immunoSEQ multiplex PCR, the repertoire was profiled, and TCRdb retains in-frame clones only, with some absent. The sample has about 56,000 clones; more than 75% are singletons. Here the sequenced sample was peripheral blood, taken 28 days after the second AZD1222 dose. The receptors stem from an adult who received the AZD1222 COVID-19 vaccine. Both conserved end residues are part of each CDR3. A D gene is named only where the DNA matches it firmly.

j_gene: TRBJ2-5; v_gene: TRBV6-5; d_gene: -; CDR3aa: CASRAPGTAETQYF
j_gene: TRBJ2-3; v_gene: TRBV7-3; d_gene: -; CDR3aa: CASSHEGSADTQYF
j_gene: TRBJ2-7; v_gene: TRBV29-1; d_gene: TRBD2; CDR3aa: CSVAGLAGISYEQYF
j_gene: TRBJ2-1; v_gene: TRBV5-1; d_gene: -; CDR3aa: CASSLARGPYNEQFF
j_gene: TRBJ2-5; v_gene: TRBV19; d_gene: TRBD1; CDR3aa: CASSPRPGQGAVKTQYF
j_gene: TRBJ1-4; v_gene: TRBV7-9; d_gene: -; CDR3aa: CASSLGGPNEKLFF
j_gene: TRBJ1-6; v_gene: TRBV19; d_gene: -; CDR3aa: CASTHHTDNSPLHF
j_gene: TRBJ1-3; v_gene: TRBV19; d_gene: -; CDR3aa: CASSPRTGGSGNTIYF
j_gene: TRBJ1-4; v_gene: TRBV28; d_gene: -; CDR3aa: CASNQGGEKLFF
j_gene: TRBJ2-4; v_gene: TRBV6-1; d_gene: TRBD1; CDR3aa: CASSERQGVVYF
j_gene: TRBJ1-1; v_gene: TRBV9; d_gene: -; CDR3aa: CASSVTTGQNTEAFF
j_gene: TRBJ1-1; v_gene: TRBV5-6; d_gene: -; CDR3aa: CASSYFSGEGTEAFF
j_gene: TRBJ2-2; v_gene: TRBV5-6; d_gene: -; CDR3aa: CASLRLGGRGIDTGELFF
j_gene: TRBJ2-1; v_gene: TRBV11-2; d_gene: TRBD1; CDR3aa: CASSLRLGQGAVNEQFF
j_gene: TRBJ2-1; v_gene: TRBV25-1; d_gene: -; CDR3aa: CASNHPSRGSNEQFF
j_gene: TRBJ1-4; v_gene: TRBV5-6; d_gene: TRBD1; CDR3aa: CASSLIGQGARANEKLFF
j_gene: TRBJ1-5; v_gene: TRBV6-2/TRBV6-3; d_gene: TRBD1; CDR3aa: CASSYRGGLNYSNQPQHF
j_gene: TRBJ2-3; v_gene: TRBV7-2; d_gene: TRBD2; CDR3aa: CASSSGTSGGAQYF
j_gene: TRBJ2-1; v_gene: TRBV7-2; d_gene: TRBD2; CDR3aa: CASSSQGLETYNEQFF
j_gene: TRBJ1-2; v_gene: TRBV30; d_gene: -; CDR3aa: CAWSGYNYGYTF
j_gene: TRBJ1-5; v_gene: TRBV30; d_gene: -; CDR3aa: CAWRAGQDQPQHF
j_gene: TRBJ2-4; v_gene: TRBV9; d_gene: TRBD2; CDR3aa: CASSVAGGAGENIQYF
j_gene: TRBJ1-2; v_gene: TRBV5-1; d_gene: -; CDR3aa: CASRGQDENYGYTF
j_gene: TRBJ2-5; v_gene: TRBV30; d_gene: -; CDR3aa: CAWSERRETQYF
j_gene: TRBJ2-2; v_gene: TRBV7-2; d_gene: -; CDR3aa: CASSQVRLNTGELFF
j_gene: TRBJ1-6; v_gene: TRBV30; d_gene: -; CDR3aa: CAWSDSGYNSPLHF
j_gene: TRBJ1-1; v_gene: TRBV7-6; d_gene: -; CDR3aa: CASSLEAFAEAFF
j_gene: TRBJ1-2; v_gene: TRBV2; d_gene: -; CDR3aa: CASTREPKGDRYTF
j_gene: TRBJ2-2; v_gene: TRBV6-2/TRBV6-3; d_gene: TRBD2; CDR3aa: CASSYPTSGRQNTGELFF
j_gene: TRBJ2-6; v_gene: TRBV9; d_gene: -; CDR3aa: CASSARWGNRDGSGANVLTF
j_gene: TRBJ2-1; v_gene: TRBV5-4; d_gene: TRBD2; CDR3aa: CASSSSSGLYNEQFF
j_gene: TRBJ2-5; v_gene: TRBV4-1; d_gene: -; CDR3aa: CASSLVPPDSQETQYF